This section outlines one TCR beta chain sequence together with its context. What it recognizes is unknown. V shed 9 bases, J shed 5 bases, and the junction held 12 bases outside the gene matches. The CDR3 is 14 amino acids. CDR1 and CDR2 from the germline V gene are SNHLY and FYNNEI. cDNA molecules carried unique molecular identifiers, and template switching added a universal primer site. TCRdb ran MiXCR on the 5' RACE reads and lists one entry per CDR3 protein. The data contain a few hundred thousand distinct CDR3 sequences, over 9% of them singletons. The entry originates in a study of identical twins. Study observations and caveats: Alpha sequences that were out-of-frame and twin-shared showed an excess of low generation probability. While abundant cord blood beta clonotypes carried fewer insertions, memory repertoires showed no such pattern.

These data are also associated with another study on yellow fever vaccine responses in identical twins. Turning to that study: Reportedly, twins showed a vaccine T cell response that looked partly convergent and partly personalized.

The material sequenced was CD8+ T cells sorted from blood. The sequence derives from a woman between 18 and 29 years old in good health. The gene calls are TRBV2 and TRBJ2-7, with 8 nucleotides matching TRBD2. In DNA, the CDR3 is TGTGCCAGTTCGCTAGGGACTAGTAGTCACGAGCAGTACTTC. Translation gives CASSLGTSSHEQYF.